The clone carrying this T cell receptor (beta chain) appeared once. V gave up 6 bases and J gave up 3 bases, with 6 bases separating them. The CDR3 has 11 residues. CDR1 is MGHDK, CDR2 SYGVNS, per germline. The data stem from a study of blood T cell repertoires in COVID-19. Overall study context: Samples taken during acute and convalescent COVID-19 were collected in the United States, Italy and Spain. Sources were T cells, B-cell-depleted T cells, or PBMCs; the material itself was cDNA or gDNA.

The table came from immunoSEQ multiplex PCR; TCRdb's copy has only in-frame clones and leaves some out. The data show a few hundred thousand clones, with about four fifths seen just once and approximately 1.8% held by the top ten. Material: peripheral blood. The TCR originated in a man under 40 who had recovered from COVID-19. The chain is built from TRBV25-1 and TRBJ2-7; no reliable D call. The CDR3 loop is CASRHNYEQYF. CDR3 in DNA: TGTGCCAGCAGACACAACTACGAGCAGTACTTC.